This T cell receptor (beta chain) was recorded in a study of blood T cell repertoires in COVID-19. Turning to the study itself: Sites across the United States, Italy and Spain contributed samples from acute and convalescent COVID-19. T cells, B-cell-depleted T cells, or PBMCs provided the cDNA or gDNA that served as material.

Original data processing: Amplifying reference gene primers gave estimates of nucleated cell counts. Libraries were prepared by immunoSEQ multiplex PCR; TCRdb keeps only in-frame clonotypes and omits some of them. The V and J calls and clone size are taken from that table; D and trimming were inferred from the DNA. The data hold hundreds of thousands of clones, with under 95% observed a single time. This CDR3 has 13 amino acids. Germline V gene lookup returns CDR1 SGHRS and CDR2 YFSETQ. V shed 0 bases and J shed 2 bases, with 6 bases lying between them. The clonotype originates from a woman between 18 and 29 years old who had recovered from COVID-19. Material for sequencing was peripheral blood. J is TRBJ2-7 and V is TRBV5-1; D call uncertain. In DNA, the CDR3 is TGCGCCAGCAGCTTGGACGGAGCCTACGAGCAGTACGTC. The encoded protein is CASSLDGAYEQYV.